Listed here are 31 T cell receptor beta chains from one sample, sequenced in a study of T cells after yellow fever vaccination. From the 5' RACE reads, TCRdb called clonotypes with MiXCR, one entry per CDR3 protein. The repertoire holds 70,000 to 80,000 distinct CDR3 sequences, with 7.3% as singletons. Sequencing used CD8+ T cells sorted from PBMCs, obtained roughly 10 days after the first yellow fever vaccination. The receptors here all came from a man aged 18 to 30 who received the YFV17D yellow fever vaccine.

The CDR3 nucleotides are TGCAGTGCCAATCCCGGGAAAAGGAGCTACGAGCAGTACTTC. Protein sequence: CSANPGKRSYEQYF. The chain carries TRBV20-1 and TRBJ2-7; possible D gene TRBD2, 5 bases. V shed 6 bases and J shed 3 bases, with 18 bases lying between them. The CDR3 consists of 14 residues. Germline CDR1 reads DFQATT; CDR2 reads SNEGSKA (reference sequence).

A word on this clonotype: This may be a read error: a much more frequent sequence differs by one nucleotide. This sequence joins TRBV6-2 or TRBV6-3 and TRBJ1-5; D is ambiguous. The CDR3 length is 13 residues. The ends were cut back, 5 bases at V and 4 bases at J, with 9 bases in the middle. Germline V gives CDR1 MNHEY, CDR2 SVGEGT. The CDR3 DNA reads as TGTGCCAGCAGTACGGGGAAGAATCAGCCCCAGCATTTT. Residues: CASSTGKNQPQHF.

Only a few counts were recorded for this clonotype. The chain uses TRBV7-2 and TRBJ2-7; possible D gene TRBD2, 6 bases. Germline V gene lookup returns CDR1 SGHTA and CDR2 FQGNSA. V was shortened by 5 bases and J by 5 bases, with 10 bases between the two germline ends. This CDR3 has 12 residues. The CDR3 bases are TGTGCCAGCAGCCTCGGAGGGGACGAGCAGTACGTC. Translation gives CASSLGGDEQYV.

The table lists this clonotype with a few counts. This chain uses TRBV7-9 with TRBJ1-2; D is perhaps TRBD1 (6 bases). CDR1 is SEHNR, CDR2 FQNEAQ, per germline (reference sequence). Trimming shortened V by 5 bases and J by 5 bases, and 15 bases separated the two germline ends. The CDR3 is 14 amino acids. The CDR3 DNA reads TGTGCCAGCAGCCCTCCGGGGGCCCCTTATGGCTACACCTTC. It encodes CASSPPGAPYGYTF.

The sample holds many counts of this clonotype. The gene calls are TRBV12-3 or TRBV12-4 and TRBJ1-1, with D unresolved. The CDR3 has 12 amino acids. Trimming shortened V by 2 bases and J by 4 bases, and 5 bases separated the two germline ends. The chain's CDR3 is CASSLWGTEAFF. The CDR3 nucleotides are TGTGCCAGCAGTTTATGGGGCACTGAAGCTTTCTTT.

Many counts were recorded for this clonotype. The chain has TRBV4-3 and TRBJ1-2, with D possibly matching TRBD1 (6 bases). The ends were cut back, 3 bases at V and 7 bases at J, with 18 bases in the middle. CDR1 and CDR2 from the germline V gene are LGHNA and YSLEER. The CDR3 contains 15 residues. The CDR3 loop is CASSQEQGVYRGYTF. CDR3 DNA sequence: TGCGCCAGCAGCCAGGAACAGGGTGTCTATCGTGGCTACACCTTC.

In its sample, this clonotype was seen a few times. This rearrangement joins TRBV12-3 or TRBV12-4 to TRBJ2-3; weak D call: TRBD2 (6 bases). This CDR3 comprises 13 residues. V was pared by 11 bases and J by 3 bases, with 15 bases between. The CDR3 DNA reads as TGTGCCTATGGGCTGGGGGGTACAGATACGCAGTATTTT. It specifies CAYGLGGTDTQYF.

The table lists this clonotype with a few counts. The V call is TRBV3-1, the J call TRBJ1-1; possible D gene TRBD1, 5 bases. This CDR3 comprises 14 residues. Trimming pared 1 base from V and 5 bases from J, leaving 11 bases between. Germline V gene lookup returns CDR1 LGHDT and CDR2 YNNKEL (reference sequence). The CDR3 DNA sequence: TGTGCCAGCAGCCAAGGGGGGGGTTGGACTGAAGCTTTCTTT. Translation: CASSQGGGWTEAFF.

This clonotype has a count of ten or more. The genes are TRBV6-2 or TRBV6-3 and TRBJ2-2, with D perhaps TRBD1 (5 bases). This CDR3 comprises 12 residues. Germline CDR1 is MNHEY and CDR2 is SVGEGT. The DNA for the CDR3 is TGTGTAACAGGCCGGGACACCGGGGAGCTGTTTTTT. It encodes CVTGRDTGELFF.

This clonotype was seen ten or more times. The CDR3 DNA is TGTGCCAGCAGCCCACGGGTTGGGTATGGAAAGGAGACCCAGTACTTC. Translated, it gives CASSPRVGYGKETQYF. V and J are TRBV7-2 and TRBJ2-5; unclear D gene. Trimming took off 5 bases at V and 5 bases at J, with 21 bases between the two ends. Germline loops: CDR1 SGHTA, CDR2 FQGNSA. This CDR3 region has 16 residues.

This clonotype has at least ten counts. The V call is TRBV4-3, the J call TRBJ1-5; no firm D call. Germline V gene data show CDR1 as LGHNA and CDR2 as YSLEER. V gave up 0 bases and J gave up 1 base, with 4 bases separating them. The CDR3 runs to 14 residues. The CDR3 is CASSQDSSNQPQHF. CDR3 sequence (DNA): TGCGCCAGCAGCCAAGATAGCAGCAATCAGCCCCAGCATTTT.

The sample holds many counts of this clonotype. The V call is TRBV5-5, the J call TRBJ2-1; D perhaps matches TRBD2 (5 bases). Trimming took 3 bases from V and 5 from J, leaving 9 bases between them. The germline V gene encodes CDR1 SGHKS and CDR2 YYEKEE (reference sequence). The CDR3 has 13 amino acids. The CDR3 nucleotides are TGTGCCAGCAGCTCGGACTTTGACAATGAGCAGTTCTTC. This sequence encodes CASSSDFDNEQFF.

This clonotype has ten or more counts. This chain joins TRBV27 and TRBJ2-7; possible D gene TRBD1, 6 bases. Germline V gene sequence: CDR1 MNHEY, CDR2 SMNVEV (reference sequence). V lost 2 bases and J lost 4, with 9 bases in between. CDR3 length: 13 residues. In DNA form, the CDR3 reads TGTGCCAGCAGTTTAAGGGGGATATACGAGCAGTACTTC. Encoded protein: CASSLRGIYEQYF.

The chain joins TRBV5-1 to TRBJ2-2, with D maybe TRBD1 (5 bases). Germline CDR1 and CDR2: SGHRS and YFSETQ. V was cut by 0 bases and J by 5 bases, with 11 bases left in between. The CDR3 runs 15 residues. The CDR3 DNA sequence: TGCGCCAGCAGCTTGGAGGGGCTCATGACCGGGGAGCTGTTTTTT. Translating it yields CASSLEGLMTGELFF.

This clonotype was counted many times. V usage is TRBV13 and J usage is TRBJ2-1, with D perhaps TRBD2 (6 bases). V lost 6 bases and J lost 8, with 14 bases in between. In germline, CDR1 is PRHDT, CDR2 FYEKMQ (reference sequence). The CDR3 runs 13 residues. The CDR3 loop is CASSSTSYDEQFF. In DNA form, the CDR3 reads TGTGCCAGCAGTTCGACTAGTTACGATGAGCAGTTCTTC.

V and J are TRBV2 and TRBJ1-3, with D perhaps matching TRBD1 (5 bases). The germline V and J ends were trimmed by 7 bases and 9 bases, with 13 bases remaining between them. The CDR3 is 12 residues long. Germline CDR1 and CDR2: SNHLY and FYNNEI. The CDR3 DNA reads TGTGCCAGCACCCCCCGGGGGGTCACCATATATTTT. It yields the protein CASTPRGVTIYF.

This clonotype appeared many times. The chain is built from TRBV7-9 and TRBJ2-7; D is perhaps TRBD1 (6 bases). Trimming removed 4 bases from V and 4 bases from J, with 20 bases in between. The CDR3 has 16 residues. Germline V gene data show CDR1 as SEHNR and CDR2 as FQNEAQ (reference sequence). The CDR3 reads CASSSQEKDSPYEQYF. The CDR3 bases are TGTGCCAGCAGCTCCCAGGAGAAGGACAGCCCTTACGAGCAGTACTTC.

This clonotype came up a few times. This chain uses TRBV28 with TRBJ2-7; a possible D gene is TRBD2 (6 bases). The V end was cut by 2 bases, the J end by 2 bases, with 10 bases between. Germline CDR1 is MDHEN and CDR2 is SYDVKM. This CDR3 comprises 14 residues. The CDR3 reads CASSLPRRAYEQYV. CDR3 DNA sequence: TGTGCCAGCAGTTTACCGCGGAGGGCCTACGAGCAGTACGTC.

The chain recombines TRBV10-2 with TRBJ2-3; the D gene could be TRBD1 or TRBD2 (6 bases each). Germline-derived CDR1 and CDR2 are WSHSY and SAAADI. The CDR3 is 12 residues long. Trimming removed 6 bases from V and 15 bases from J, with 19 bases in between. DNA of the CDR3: TGCGCCAGCAGCCCAGGGGCAGGCGGGGAATATTTT. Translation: CASSPGAGGEYF.

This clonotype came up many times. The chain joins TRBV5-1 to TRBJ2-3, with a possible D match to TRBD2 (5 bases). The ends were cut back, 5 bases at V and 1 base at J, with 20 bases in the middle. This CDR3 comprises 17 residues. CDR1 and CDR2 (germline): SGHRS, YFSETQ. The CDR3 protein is CASRGATGDRGTDTQYF. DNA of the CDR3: TGCGCCAGCAGGGGAGCCACTGGAGACCGTGGCACAGATACGCAGTATTTT.

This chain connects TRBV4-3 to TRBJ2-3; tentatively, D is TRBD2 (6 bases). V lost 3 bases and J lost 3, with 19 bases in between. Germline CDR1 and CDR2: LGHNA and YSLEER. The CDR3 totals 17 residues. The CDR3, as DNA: TGCGCCAGCAGCCAGAAGGGTCTAGATGGGGGGACAGATACGCAGTATTTT. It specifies CASSQKGLDGGTDTQYF.

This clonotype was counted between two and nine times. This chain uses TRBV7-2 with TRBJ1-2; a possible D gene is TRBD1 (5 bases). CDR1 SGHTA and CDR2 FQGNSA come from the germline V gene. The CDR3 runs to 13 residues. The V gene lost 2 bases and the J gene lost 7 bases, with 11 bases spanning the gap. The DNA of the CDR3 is TGTGCCAGCAGCTTACACCCCCAGGGTGGCTACACCTTC. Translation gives CASSLHPQGGYTF.

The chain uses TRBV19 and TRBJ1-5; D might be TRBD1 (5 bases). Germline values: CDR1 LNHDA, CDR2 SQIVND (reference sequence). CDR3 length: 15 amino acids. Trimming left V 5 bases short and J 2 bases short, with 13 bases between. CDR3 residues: CASSPGRGGNQPQHF. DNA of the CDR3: TGTGCCAGTAGTCCGGGCAGAGGGGGCAATCAGCCCCAGCATTTT.

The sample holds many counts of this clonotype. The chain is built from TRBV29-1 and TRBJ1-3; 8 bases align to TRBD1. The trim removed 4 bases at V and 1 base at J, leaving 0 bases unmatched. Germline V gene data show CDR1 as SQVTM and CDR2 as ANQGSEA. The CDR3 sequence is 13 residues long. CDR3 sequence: CSVGTGSGNTIYF. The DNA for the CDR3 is TGCAGCGTTGGGACAGGGTCTGGAAACACCATATATTTT.

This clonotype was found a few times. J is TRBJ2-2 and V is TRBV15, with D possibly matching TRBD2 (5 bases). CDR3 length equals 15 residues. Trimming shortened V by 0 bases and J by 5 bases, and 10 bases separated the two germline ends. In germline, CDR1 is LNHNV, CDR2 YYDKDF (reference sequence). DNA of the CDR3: TGTGCCACCAGCAGAGATCGGGAACCTACCGGGGAGCTGTTTTTT. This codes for CATSRDREPTGELFF.

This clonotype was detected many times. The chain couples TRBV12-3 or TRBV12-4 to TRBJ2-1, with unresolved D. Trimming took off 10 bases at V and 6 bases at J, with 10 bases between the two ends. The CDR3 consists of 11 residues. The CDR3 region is CATELGNEQFF. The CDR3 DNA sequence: TGTGCCACAGAATTGGGCAATGAGCAGTTCTTC.

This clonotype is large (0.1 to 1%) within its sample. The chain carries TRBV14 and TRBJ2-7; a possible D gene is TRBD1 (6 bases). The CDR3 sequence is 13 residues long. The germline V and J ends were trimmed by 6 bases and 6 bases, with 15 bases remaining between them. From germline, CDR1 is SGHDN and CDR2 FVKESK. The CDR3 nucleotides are TGTGCCAGCAGTACGGACGTACAGGGCGAGCAGTACGTC. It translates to CASSTDVQGEQYV.

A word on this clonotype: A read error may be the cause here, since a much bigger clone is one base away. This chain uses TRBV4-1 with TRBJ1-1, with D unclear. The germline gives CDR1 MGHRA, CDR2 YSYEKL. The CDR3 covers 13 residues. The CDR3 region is CTSSQVGLAEAFF. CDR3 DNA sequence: TGCACCAGCAGCCAAGTAGGGCTAGCTGAAGCTTTCTTT.

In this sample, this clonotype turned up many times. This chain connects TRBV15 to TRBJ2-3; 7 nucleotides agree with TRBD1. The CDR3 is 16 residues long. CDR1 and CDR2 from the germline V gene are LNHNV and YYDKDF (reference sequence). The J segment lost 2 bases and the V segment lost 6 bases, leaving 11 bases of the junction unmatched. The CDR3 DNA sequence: TGTGCCACCAGTACCGGCCGGGACAGTAACACAGATACGCAGTATTTT. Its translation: CATSTGRDSNTDTQYF.

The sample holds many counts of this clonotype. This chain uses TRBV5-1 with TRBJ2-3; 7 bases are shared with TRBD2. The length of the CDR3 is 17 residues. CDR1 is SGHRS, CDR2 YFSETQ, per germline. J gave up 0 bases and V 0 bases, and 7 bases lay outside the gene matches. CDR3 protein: CASSLVASGASTDTQYF. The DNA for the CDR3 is TGCGCCAGCAGCTTGGTAGCTAGCGGAGCGAGCACAGATACGCAGTATTTT.

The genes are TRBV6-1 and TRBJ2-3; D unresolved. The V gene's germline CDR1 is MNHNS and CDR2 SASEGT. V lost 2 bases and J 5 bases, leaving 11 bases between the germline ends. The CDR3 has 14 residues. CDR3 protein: CASSEPRALDTQYF. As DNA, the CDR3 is TGTGCCAGCAGTGAACCCCGGGCGTTAGATACGCAGTATTTT.